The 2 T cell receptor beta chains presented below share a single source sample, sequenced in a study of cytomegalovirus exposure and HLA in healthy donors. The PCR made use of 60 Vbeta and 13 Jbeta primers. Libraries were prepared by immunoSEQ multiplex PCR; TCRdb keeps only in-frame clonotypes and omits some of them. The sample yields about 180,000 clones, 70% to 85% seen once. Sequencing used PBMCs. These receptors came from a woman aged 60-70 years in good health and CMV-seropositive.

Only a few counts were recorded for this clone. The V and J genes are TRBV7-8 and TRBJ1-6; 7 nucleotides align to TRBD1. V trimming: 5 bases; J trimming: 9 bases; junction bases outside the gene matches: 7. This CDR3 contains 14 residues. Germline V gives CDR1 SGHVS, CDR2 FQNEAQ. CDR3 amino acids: CASSSGTERSPLHF. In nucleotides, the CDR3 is TGTGCCAGCAGCAGTGGGACAGAGCGTTCACCCCTCCACTTT.

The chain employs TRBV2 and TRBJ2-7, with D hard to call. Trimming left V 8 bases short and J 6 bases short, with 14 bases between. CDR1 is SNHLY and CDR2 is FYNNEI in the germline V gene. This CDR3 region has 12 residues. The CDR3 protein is CASSIRVFEQYF. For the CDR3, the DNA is TGTGCCAGCTCCATACGGGTGTTCGAGCAGTACTTC.